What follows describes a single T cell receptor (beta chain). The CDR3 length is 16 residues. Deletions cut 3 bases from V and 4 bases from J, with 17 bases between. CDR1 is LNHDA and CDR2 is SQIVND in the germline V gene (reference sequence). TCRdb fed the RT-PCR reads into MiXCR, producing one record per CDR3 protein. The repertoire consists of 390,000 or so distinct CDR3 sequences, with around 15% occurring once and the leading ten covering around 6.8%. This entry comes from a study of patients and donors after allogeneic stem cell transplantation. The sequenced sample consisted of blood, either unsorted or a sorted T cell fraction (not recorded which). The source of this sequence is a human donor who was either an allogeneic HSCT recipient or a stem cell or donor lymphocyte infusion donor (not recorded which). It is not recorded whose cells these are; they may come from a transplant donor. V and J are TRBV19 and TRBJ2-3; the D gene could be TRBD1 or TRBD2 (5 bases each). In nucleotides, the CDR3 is TGTGCCAGTAGTATGGGGGTCTTCAGTCGCCCAGATACGCAGTATTTT. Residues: CASSMGVFSRPDTQYF. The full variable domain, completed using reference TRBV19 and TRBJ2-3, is DGGITQSPKYLFRKEGQNVTLSCEQNLNHDAMYWYRQDPGQGLRLIYYSQIVNDFQKGDIAEGYSVSREKKESFPLTVTSAQKNPTAFYLCASSMGVFSRPDTQYFGPGTRLTVL.